This T cell receptor (beta chain) is from a study of T cell repertoires in cytomegalovirus infection. Whole-study context: Use of recently identified HLA-C-restricted and well-studied HLA-B-restricted CMV epitopes was part of the study. From public TCR beta signatures came an indication of both CMV infection and matching HLA type. Study findings and constraints: Summed public TCR beta family frequency identified CMV carriers bearing the relevant HLA. The response measured ex vivo was dominated by TCR beta clonotypes (HLA-C-restricted and CMV-specific).

One entry per CDR3 protein results from TCRdb running MiXCR on the reads. The data contain approximately 340,000 distinct CDR3 sequences, about 29% of them singletons. This clonotype has only a few counts. Its cognate antigen is unknown. Germline V gives CDR1 KGHSH, CDR2 LQKENI. V was clipped by 3 bases and J by 2 bases; unmatched bases: 10. CDR3 length: 17 amino acids. Sequenced material: cultured PBMCs, taken from culture after CMV antigen stimulation. The rearrangement joins TRBV18 to TRBJ2-1; TRBD2 matches 7 bases. This clonotype was obtained from a human donor in good health (CMV status not recorded). Some clones in this sample may be carry-over from other donors' samples. The CDR3 DNA is TGTGCCAGCTCACCGACTTTAAGCGGGGTTACCTACAATGAGCAGTTCTTC. This gives the protein CASSPTLSGVTYNEQFF.